These T cell receptor beta chains were read from a single sample in a study of cytomegalovirus exposure and HLA in healthy donors. Here immunoSEQ multiplex PCR was the method, and the copy in TCRdb shows in-frame clones only, minus some. The table for this sample gives 85,000 to 90,000 clones. The specimen sequenced was PBMCs. These receptor sequences come from a middle-aged man in good health and CMV-seropositive. CDR3s include the opening cysteine and the closing phenylalanine or tryptophan. The D gene is left open where the match is weak.

V	D	J	DNA	CDR3
TRBV6-5	TRBD1	TRBJ2-1	TGTGCCAGCAGGGCTAGACAGGGATTGGTCAATGAGCAGTTCTTC	CASRARQGLVNEQFF
TRBV20-1	-	TRBJ2-7	TGCAGTGCTATAGGGACATACGAGCAGTACTTC	CSAIGTYEQYF
TRBV2	-	TRBJ1-1	TGTGCCAGCAGGACAGTAGAGAACACTGAAGCTTTCTTT	CASRTVENTEAFF
TRBV2	-	TRBJ2-7	TGTGCCAGCGCCAACGAGCTAGCAACGTACGAGCAGTACTTC	CASANELATYEQYF
TRBV15	-	TRBJ2-5	TGTGCCACCAGCGGGGGCCAGCGGGGTACACAAGAGACCCAGTACTTC	CATSGGQRGTQETQYF
TRBV18	-	TRBJ1-1	TGTGCCAGCTCACCCCAAGGTCCAGGGGACGCTTTCTTT	CASSPQGPGDAFF
TRBV29-1	-	TRBJ1-1	TGCAGCGCCAGGGTGATGAACACTGAAGCTTTCTTT	CSARVMNTEAFF
TRBV9	-	TRBJ2-7	TGTGCCAGCAGCAAGAGCTCCTACGAGCAGTACTTC	CASSKSSYEQYF
TRBV7-8	TRBD2	TRBJ2-7	TGTGCCAGCAGCTTAGCGCCCCTAGCGGGAGCGGTCTACGAGCAGTACTTC	CASSLAPLAGAVYEQYF
TRBV7-8	-	TRBJ1-1	TGTGCCAGCAGCCGAGGGGCAGGGAGGACTGAAGCTTTCTTT	CASSRGAGRTEAFF
TRBV9	-	TRBJ2-1	TGTGCCAGCAGCTCCCCCCACCGCGGGGCGGCAAAGCAGTTCTTC	CASSSPHRGAAKQFF
TRBV12-5	TRBD2	TRBJ2-5	TGTGCTAGTGGTTTGGTGACACTAGCGGGAGGGGAGACCCAGTACTTC	CASGLVTLAGGETQYF
TRBV4-3	TRBD1	TRBJ1-6	TGCGCCAGCAGCCAAGAGGGGTCACAGGGGGCTGCCTATAATTCACCCCTCCACTTT	CASSQEGSQGAAYNSPLHF
TRBV7-8	TRBD1	TRBJ1-2	TGTGCCAGCAGCCGTCTCGGACAGGGGCATGGCTACACCTTC	CASSRLGQGHGYTF
TRBV20-1	-	TRBJ1-1	TGCAGTGCCCCTAGCACTGAAGCTTTCTTT	CSAPSTEAFF
TRBV2	TRBD1	TRBJ1-2	TGTGCCAGCAGTGGCGGACAGGGGAACTATGGCTACACCTTC	CASSGGQGNYGYTF
TRBV30	TRBD2	TRBJ2-1	TGTGCCTGGAGTCCCGGGAGGGTCAATGAGCAGTTCTTC	CAWSPGRVNEQFF
TRBV7-9	-	TRBJ1-3	TGTGCCAGCAGCAGAAGGGGGTCTGGAAACACCATATATTTT	CASSRRGSGNTIYF
TRBV30	-	TRBJ2-5	TGTGCCGCCACGACTGGCGCCCAAGAGACCCAGTACTTC	CAATTGAQETQYF
TRBV18	-	TRBJ2-2	TGTGCCAGCTCACCGAACGGGAAAGGGTCCGGGGAGCTGTTTTTT	CASSPNGKGSGELFF
TRBV2	-	TRBJ1-2	TGTGCCAGCAGTCTCCGAGGCTATGGCTACACCTTC	CASSLRGYGYTF
TRBV7-2	-	TRBJ2-5	TGTGCCAGCAGCCCTAGCGAGGTTGAGGAGACCCAGTACTTC	CASSPSEVEETQYF
TRBV12-5	TRBD1	TRBJ1-4	TGTGCTAGTGGTTTGATCCCCACAGGGGAACTGTTTTTT	CASGLIPTGELFF
TRBV6-1	-	TRBJ1-2	TGTGCCAGCAACTTCCTCGGGGGCTACACCTTC	CASNFLGGYTF
TRBV11-3	TRBD1	TRBJ1-1	TGTGCCAGCAGCTTTCAGGGGGCGGAGGTCACTGAAGCTTTCTTT	CASSFQGAEVTEAFF
TRBV7-2	-	TRBJ1-3	TGTGCCAGCAGCTTAACAGGGACCTCTGGAAACACCATATATTTT	CASSLTGTSGNTIYF
TRBV5-8	-	TRBJ2-5	TGTGCCAGCAGCTTTCGTTCGGGATCAGAGACCCAGTACTTC	CASSFRSGSETQYF
TRBV2	-	TRBJ2-7	TGTGCCAGCAGTGAAGGTCCTAAAAGCGAGCAGTACTTC	CASSEGPKSEQYF
TRBV25-1	-	TRBJ2-2	TGTGCCAGCAGTGAAATCTCAGGGGACGCCGGGGAGCTGTTTTTT	CASSEISGDAGELFF